These 10 T cell receptor beta chains were sequenced from one sample in a study of blood T cells in healthy people across ages (dated by TCRdb to 2013 to 2016). The library was built by means of 5' RACE. Sequencer: Illumina HiSeq 2500. A second PCR of about 7 to 12 cycles was performed with a sample-barcoded 5' primer and a J-beta primer mix. TCRdb reran the public reads through fastp at Q25 and MiXCR, keeping productive beta chains. CDR3 protein sequences are deduplicated, and each keeps its most common genes and DNA. Counted in this sample were around 900,000 distinct CDR3 sequences; 45% to 60% of them appeared once. The top ten constitute about 20% of the sample. The source material was blood. The receptors were gathered from a woman aged 55-70 years in good health.

The chain has TRBV11-2 and TRBJ1-4; 10 positions match TRBD1. V was clipped by 4 bases and J by 3 bases; unmatched bases: 5. This CDR3 has 16 residues. The germline gives CDR1 SGHAT, CDR2 FQNNGV. The CDR3: CASSSGTGAPNEKLFF. The CDR3 DNA sequence: TGTGCCAGCAGCTCCGGGACAGGGGCCCCTAATGAAAAACTGTTTTTT.

This clonotype was picked up a small number of times. This chain uses TRBV5-5 with TRBJ1-2; D uncertain. This CDR3 is 14 amino acids long. Trimming removed 4 bases from V and 5 bases from J, with 15 bases in between. CDR1 is SGHKS and CDR2 is YYEKEE in the germline V gene (reference sequence). The DNA for the CDR3 is TGTGCCAGCAGCCCAGGCCCCAATTTGTATGGCTACACCTTC. Protein: CASSPGPNLYGYTF.

The chain employs TRBV7-2 and TRBJ2-3; D gene ambiguous. Trimming shortened V by 4 bases and J by 2 bases, and 10 bases separated the two germline ends. CDR1 is SGHTA and CDR2 is FQGNSA in the germline V gene. This CDR3 contains 14 residues. The CDR3 region has the DNA TGTGCCAGCAGCTGGACGCCGAACACAGATACGCAGTATTTT. Its protein is CASSWTPNTDTQYF.

V usage is TRBV15 and J usage is TRBJ2-3; perhaps D is TRBD1 or TRBD2 (5 bases each). Germline values: CDR1 LNHNV, CDR2 YYDKDF (reference sequence). The CDR3 is made up of 13 amino acids. V was clipped by 3 bases and J by 6 bases, with 10 bases between them. CDR3 nucleotides: TGTGCCACCAGCAGCCAGGGAGCCGATACGCAGTATTTT. Encoded protein: CATSSQGADTQYF.

The chain joins TRBV29-1 to TRBJ2-1; TRBD1 or TRBD2 may be the D gene (5 bases each). Germline CDR1 reads SQVTM; CDR2 reads ANQGSEA. V dropped 5 bases and J dropped 4 bases, with 15 bases sitting between them. The CDR3 covers 14 residues. CDR3 DNA sequence: TGCAGCGTTCGTACGGGACGGTTTTACAATGAGCAGTTCTTC. This gives the protein CSVRTGRFYNEQFF.

The V and J genes are TRBV6-2 or TRBV6-3 and TRBJ2-7; 7 bases align to TRBD1. The CDR3 extends over 15 amino acids. V lost 5 bases and J lost 3; bases outside the gene matches: 10. Germline V lookup: CDR1 MNHEY, CDR2 SVGEGT. The CDR3 nucleotides are TGTGCCAGCAGTCGCCCCGGGACAGTTCACTACGAGCAGTACTTC. As protein: CASSRPGTVHYEQYF.

The chain carries TRBV7-3 and TRBJ2-5; 8 bases are shared with TRBD2. CDR1 SGHTA and CDR2 FQGTGA come from the germline V gene. The trim removed 5 bases at V and 11 bases at J, leaving 16 bases unmatched. The CDR3 consists of 15 residues. The CDR3 region has the DNA TGTGCCAGCAGCCCATCGAGCGGGAGCGGCAATGAGCAGTACTTC. It encodes CASSPSSGSGNEQYF.

The J gene is TRBJ2-1, the V gene TRBV11-2; TRBD2 agrees at 9 bases. The CDR3 extends over 18 amino acids. V gave up 1 base and J gave up 10 bases; unmatched junction bases: 17. The germline V gene has CDR1 SGHAT and CDR2 FQNNGV. The CDR3 region is CASSLGGSLLREGWEQFF. The CDR3 DNA follows: TGTGCCAGCAGCTTAGGAGGTTCGTTATTGCGGGAGGGATGGGAGCAGTTCTTC.

This chain joins TRBV28 and TRBJ2-3; perhaps TRBD2 as D (5 bases). Germline V CDR1 and CDR2: MDHEN, SYDVKM. V lost 6 bases to trimming and J lost 1 base, with 8 bases between them. The CDR3 covers 13 residues. CDR3 DNA: TGTGCCAGCAGGAAGGGAGGCACAGATACGCAGTATTTT. Its translation: CASRKGGTDTQYF.

The rearrangement uses TRBV7-2 and TRBJ2-5, with 7 nucleotides matching TRBD2. The DNA end favors TRBJ2-7, so the J call may be wrong. CDR3 length: 15 residues. Germline loops: CDR1 SGHTA, CDR2 FQGNSA. CDR3 region: CTSSFAGGSFYEQYF. The CDR3 DNA follows: TGTACCAGCAGCTTCGCCGGCGGGAGTTTCTACGAGCAGTACTTC.